These 9 T cell receptor beta chains were all obtained from the same sample, sequenced in a study of T cell responses to AZD1222 COVID-19 vaccine. Assay used: immunoSEQ multiplex PCR; TCRdb lists only in-frame clones, some missing. This table has around 91,000 clones, around nine tenths appearing once. This sample comprised peripheral blood, obtained on day 0 of AZD1222 vaccination. The receptors originated from an adult in good health.

The V gene is TRBV15, the J gene TRBJ1-1, with D unresolved. In germline, CDR1 is LNHNV, CDR2 YYDKDF (reference sequence). Trimming took 5 bases from V and 5 from J, leaving 18 bases between them. This CDR3 contains 15 residues. DNA for the CDR3: TGTGCCACCAGCGCCCGCAAAGGTATAGATACTGAAGCTTTCTTT. The encoded protein is CATSARKGIDTEAFF. Supplemented by reference TRBV15 and TRBJ1-1, the full variable domain reads DAMVIQNPRYQVTQFGKPVTLSCSQTLNHNVMYWYQQKSSQAPKLLFHYYDKDFNNEADTPDNFQSRRPNTSFCFLDIRSPGLGDTAMYLCATSARKGIDTEAFFGQGTRLTVV.

The rearrangement links TRBV7-2 to TRBJ1-2; no firm D call. This CDR3 is 13 amino acids long. The V end lost 0 bases, the J end lost 2 bases, and 4 bases lay between the germline ends. Germline V gene sequence: CDR1 SGHTA, CDR2 FQGNSA. CDR3 region: CASSLAQNYGYTF. The DNA for the CDR3 is TGTGCCAGCAGCTTAGCGCAGAACTATGGCTACACCTTC.

The chain recombines TRBV6-2 or TRBV6-3 with TRBJ2-5; 8 nucleotides agree with TRBD2. Germline assignment: CDR1 MNHEY and CDR2 SVGEGT. The CDR3 consists of 15 residues. V shed 2 bases and J 5 bases; nucleotides not matched to a gene: 7. CDR3 DNA: TGTGCCAGCAGTTACAGGGCGGGGGGCGGTGAGACCCAGTACTTC. Amino acid sequence: CASSYRAGGGETQYF.

The gene calls are TRBV5-4 and TRBJ1-1; the D is unclear. CDR3 length: 14 residues. Germline CDR1 and CDR2: SGHNT and YYREEE (reference sequence). The V and J ends lost 2 bases and 1 base respectively, with 9 bases between them. CDR3 protein: CASSLTEENTEAFF. In DNA form, the CDR3 reads TGTGCCAGCAGCTTAACCGAAGAGAACACTGAAGCTTTCTTT.

The chain has TRBV2 and TRBJ1-4; TRBD1 is a possible D gene (5 bases). Trimming took 4 bases from V and 0 from J, leaving 9 bases between them. This CDR3 spans 15 amino acids. Germline CDR1 and CDR2: SNHLY and FYNNEI. The CDR3: CASSVRAATNEKLFF. The CDR3 region has the DNA TGTGCCAGCAGTGTCAGGGCTGCAACTAATGAAAAACTGTTTTTT.

The chain's CDR3 is CASSLPGQGYTGELFF. CDR3 DNA: TGTGCCAGCAGCTTGCCCGGACAGGGTTACACCGGGGAGCTGTTTTTT. This chain links TRBV5-8 with TRBJ2-2; 8 nucleotides line up with TRBD1. With 1 base clipped from V and 3 bases from J, the junction kept 5 bases outside the gene matches. The CDR3 totals 16 residues. Germline loops: CDR1 SGHTS, CDR2 YDEGEE.

The chain is built from TRBV27 and TRBJ1-1; 9 positions agree with TRBD1. This CDR3 has 16 residues. CDR1 is MNHEY and CDR2 is SMNVEV in the germline V gene (reference sequence). V was clipped by 2 bases and J by 1 base; unmatched bases: 5. The CDR3 bases are TGTGCCAGCAGTTTAGGGACAGGGTACGGGAACACTGAAGCTTTCTTT. Protein sequence: CASSLGTGYGNTEAFF.

CDR3 amino acids: CASSLGYQPTLNTEAFF. Here the CDR3 DNA reads TGCGCCAGCAGCTTGGGCTATCAGCCCACCTTGAACACTGAAGCTTTCTTT. The V and J genes are TRBV5-1 and TRBJ1-1; D remains ambiguous. CDR3 length equals 17 residues. The germline V gene has CDR1 SGHRS and CDR2 YFSETQ. With 0 bases removed from V and 0 bases from J, the gap between germline ends came to 15 bases.

The chain recombines TRBV7-6 with TRBJ1-5; weak D call: TRBD1 (6 bases). Trimming took 4 bases from V and 7 from J, leaving 14 bases between them. CDR1 is SGHVS, CDR2 FNYEAQ, per germline. The CDR3 totals 14 residues. The CDR3 DNA is TGTGCCAGCAGCTCCGGACAGCAAGGGCAGCCCCAGCATTTT. This codes for CASSSGQQGQPQHF.